The following is a T cell receptor beta chain sequence with its context. V shed 2 bases, J shed 4 bases, and the junction held 5 bases outside the gene matches. There are 15 residues in the CDR3. CDR1 SNHLY and CDR2 FYNNEI come from the germline V gene. The data belong to a study of OX40 agonist ivuxolimab in advanced cancers. The protocol was immunoSEQ multiplex PCR, while the TCRdb copy is restricted to in-frame clones and leaves out a portion. The table has fewer than 90,000 clones, more than 75% seen once; the top ten hold roughly 0.77%. This receptor was taken from an adult with an advanced solid tumor such as melanoma, head and neck, liver or kidney cancer. Source: CD4+ or CD8+ T cells sorted from blood, taken in a trial of the OX40 agonist ivuxolimab. The chain joins TRBV2 to TRBJ1-5; TRBD1 aligns across 7 bases. The CDR3 coding sequence is TGTGCCAGCAGTGAAACCAGGGGGGGGAATCAGCCCCAGCATTTT. This encodes CASSETRGGNQPQHF.